This T cell receptor beta chain comes out of a study of blood T cells in healthy people across ages. This clonotype was found once. The CDR3 has 14 residues. V lost 6 bases and J lost 8, with 17 bases in between. With a J-beta primer mix and a sample-barcoded 5' primer, a second PCR ran 7 to 11 cycles. TCRdb redid the calling of the 5' RACE reads with MiXCR, one entry per CDR3 protein. The repertoire consists of around 940,000 distinct CDR3 sequences, with 45% to 60% occurring once and the leading ten covering 20% to 25%. The material sequenced was blood. V gene TRBV12-3 or TRBV12-4 combines with J gene TRBJ2-1, with TRBD2 as a possible D gene (7 bases). The source is a woman aged 60-70 years in good health. The CDR3 is CASSPVGGAYEQFF. The CDR3, as DNA: TGTGCCAGCAGCCCCGTAGGGGGGGCCTATGAGCAGTTCTTC.